This T cell receptor (beta chain) comes out of a study of blood T cell repertoires in COVID-19. The repertoire was sequenced with immunoSEQ multiplex PCR; TCRdb's copy has only in-frame clones and lacks some. The sample records around 200,000 clones, 85% being singletons. The germline V gene encodes CDR1 LGHDT and CDR2 YNNKEL (reference sequence). This CDR3 has 15 amino acids. Losses at the gene ends were 3 bases for V and 2 bases for J; bases not matched to a gene: 6. Sequenced: peripheral blood. This TCR was sampled from a woman of 80 years or more with acute or convalescent COVID-19. The genes are TRBV3-1 (or the pseudogene TRBV3-2) and TRBJ2-7; TRBD2 aligns across 8 bases. CDR3 loop: CASSQASGPPYEQYF. DNA for the CDR3: TGTGCCAGCAGCCAGGCTAGCGGGCCACCCTACGAGCAGTACTTC.